This T cell receptor (beta chain) was sequenced for a study of siplizumab effects on memory and regulatory T cells. Each sample contributed approximately 96,000 TCR templates to the assay. Sequencing was performed with immunoSEQ multiplex PCR; in TCRdb, only in-frame clones are kept and a portion is missing. The sample lists 85,000 to 130,000 clones; around 90% were seen once. With 1 base removed from V and 4 bases from J, the gap between germline ends came to 8 bases. Looked up from germline, CDR1 is SGHTA and CDR2 is FQGNSA. The CDR3 consists of 14 residues. This clone was detected only once. Its antigen is undetermined. Whole-study findings and limits: Siplizumab cultures yielded proliferating Tregs whose suppressive function was not confirmed. Memory T cells appeared less diverse than naive cells, which seemed to contribute substantially to alloresponse. It was not possible to assign a naive or memory phenotype to roughly 80-96% of proliferating CD4+ or CD8+ clones.

The sample was CD4+ T cells sorted from blood. The chain carries TRBV7-2 and TRBJ2-1; TRBD2 might be the D (5 bases). The sequence was collected from a human donor in good health. Some clones in this sample may be carry-over from other donors' samples. This CDR3 reads CASSLGRVYNEQFF. CDR3 coding DNA: TGTGCCAGCAGCTTAGGGCGGGTATACAATGAGCAGTTCTTC.